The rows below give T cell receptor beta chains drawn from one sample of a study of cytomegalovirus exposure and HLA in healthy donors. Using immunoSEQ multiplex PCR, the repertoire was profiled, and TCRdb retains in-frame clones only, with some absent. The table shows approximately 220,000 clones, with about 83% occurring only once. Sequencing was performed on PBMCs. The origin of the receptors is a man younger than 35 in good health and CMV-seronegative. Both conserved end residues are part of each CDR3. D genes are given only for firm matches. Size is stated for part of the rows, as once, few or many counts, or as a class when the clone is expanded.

DNA: TGTGCCAGTAGTATCGTGGGAGGGGGGCAGTTCTTC; CDR3: CASSIVGGGQFF; size: NA; J: TRBJ2-1; D: NA; V: TRBV19
DNA: TGTGCCAGCAGCTTGGTCGGGACAGGGCGTGAGCAGTACTTC; CDR3: CASSLVGTGREQYF; size: few; J: TRBJ2-7; D: TRBD1; V: TRBV5-4
DNA: TGTGCCAGCAGCGTTCTACCGGGACAGACGTCTCAAGCTTTCTTT; CDR3: CASSVLPGQTSQAFF; size: NA; J: TRBJ1-1; D: TRBD1; V: TRBV7-8
DNA: TGTGCCAGCAGCCCCCAGACTAGCGGGGGGTCTTTCTACGAGCAGTACTTC; CDR3: CASSPQTSGGSFYEQYF; size: NA; J: TRBJ2-7; D: TRBD2; V: TRBV7-2
DNA: TGTGCCACCCTGAGTCTCTACGAGCAGTACTTC; CDR3: CATLSLYEQYF; size: NA; J: TRBJ2-7; D: NA; V: TRBV7-2
DNA: TGTGCCAGCAGCTTAACTCAGGGGAATCAGCCCCAGCATTTT; CDR3: CASSLTQGNQPQHF; size: NA; J: TRBJ1-5; D: NA; V: TRBV7-2
DNA: TGTGCCAGCAGCCCGGGACTAGCGGGAGTTGAGCAGTTCTTC; CDR3: CASSPGLAGVEQFF; size: NA; J: TRBJ2-1; D: TRBD2; V: TRBV5-8
DNA: TGTGCCAGCAGCCGCGAACCGGGACTAGATTATGGCTACACCTTC; CDR3: CASSREPGLDYGYTF; size: NA; J: TRBJ1-2; D: NA; V: TRBV6-5
DNA: TGTGCCAGCAGCCCCGCCAGATCCGCTGGGGCCAACGTCCTGACTTTC; CDR3: CASSPARSAGANVLTF; size: NA; J: TRBJ2-6; D: NA; V: TRBV28
DNA: TGCGCCAGCAGCCCCCACGGACAGTACTACGAGCAGTACTTC; CDR3: CASSPHGQYYEQYF; size: NA; J: TRBJ2-7; D: NA; V: TRBV5-1
DNA: TGTGCTAGTGGTTTGGTTGAAACAGGCTCGCAGTATTTT; CDR3: CASGLVETGSQYF; size: NA; J: TRBJ2-3; D: NA; V: TRBV12-5
DNA: TGTGCCAGCAGTAAAGGGGCAGGGGAAGAAAAACTGTTTTTT; CDR3: CASSKGAGEEKLFF; size: NA; J: TRBJ1-4; D: NA; V: TRBV5-4
DNA: TGCGCCAGCAGCCTGGGGAGTGGGAGGAGCGAGCAGTACTTC; CDR3: CASSLGSGRSEQYF; size: few; J: TRBJ2-7; D: NA; V: TRBV5-1
DNA: TGTGCCAGCTCGGCTAGCGGGAGCACAGATACGCAGTATTTT; CDR3: CASSASGSTDTQYF; size: NA; J: TRBJ2-3; D: TRBD2; V: TRBV28
DNA: TGCGCCAGCAGCCAACGACAGGGCTACTACGAGCAGTACTTC; CDR3: CASSQRQGYYEQYF; size: NA; J: TRBJ2-7; D: TRBD1; V: TRBV4-3
DNA: TGTGCCAGCAGTTTTCGAAACAGGGGTGGTGGCTACACCTTC; CDR3: CASSFRNRGGGYTF; size: once; J: TRBJ1-2; D: TRBD1; V: TRBV27
DNA: TGTGCCATCCCCGGCAGGGAGGACTATGGCTACACCTTC; CDR3: CAIPGREDYGYTF; size: NA; J: TRBJ1-2; D: NA; V: TRBV10-3
DNA: TGTGCCAGCAGTTTATCGAAGGGGGAATGGGATTACGAGCAGTACTTC; CDR3: CASSLSKGEWDYEQYF; size: NA; J: TRBJ2-7; D: NA; V: TRBV27
DNA: TGTGCCAGCAGCTTAGGTTTAATCTCGGGAGCAGGCACAGATACGCAGTATTTT; CDR3: CASSLGLISGAGTDTQYF; size: NA; J: TRBJ2-3; D: NA; V: TRBV11-3
DNA: TGTGCCAGCACCCCGGGACAGGGTCGGGATGAGCAGTACTTC; CDR3: CASTPGQGRDEQYF; size: NA; J: TRBJ2-7; D: TRBD1; V: TRBV25-1
DNA: TGTGCCAGCAGCCCCCAGGCTCCTGGAAACACCATATATTTT; CDR3: CASSPQAPGNTIYF; size: NA; J: TRBJ1-3; D: NA; V: TRBV9
DNA: TGTGCCAGCAAAGGGGTCGACGATTCACCCCTCCACTTT; CDR3: CASKGVDDSPLHF; size: NA; J: TRBJ1-6; D: NA; V: TRBV7-9
DNA: TGTGCCAGCAGTTTATACTGGTTGGGGCAGCCCCAAGAGACCCAGTACTTC; CDR3: CASSLYWLGQPQETQYF; size: NA; J: TRBJ2-5; D: NA; V: TRBV27
DNA: TGTGCCAGCAGCCTCCTGCAGGGCAATGAGCAGTTCTTC; CDR3: CASSLLQGNEQFF; size: NA; J: TRBJ2-1; D: NA; V: TRBV7-9
DNA: TGTGCCAGCAGCCAAGTCGGGGGACTAGCGGGAGATGAGCAGTTCTTC; CDR3: CASSQVGGLAGDEQFF; size: NA; J: TRBJ2-1; D: TRBD2; V: TRBV14
DNA: TGTGCCAGCAGCGTAGTTAGCGGGAGCTCCTACAATGAGCAGTTCTTC; CDR3: CASSVVSGSSYNEQFF; size: NA; J: TRBJ2-1; D: TRBD2; V: TRBV9
DNA: TGTGCCACAAAAGAGGGAGCCAGTACCATCTACGAGCAGTACTTC; CDR3: CATKEGASTIYEQYF; size: once; J: TRBJ2-7; D: NA; V: TRBV19
DNA: TGTGCCAGCTCACCCGCAGGGAAGTGGGGCACTGAAGCTTTCTTT; CDR3: CASSPAGKWGTEAFF; size: NA; J: TRBJ1-1; D: NA; V: TRBV18
DNA: TGTGCCAGCAGCTTAGTCTCTAGTGCCCACAATGAGCAGTTCTTC; CDR3: CASSLVSSAHNEQFF; size: NA; J: TRBJ2-1; D: NA; V: TRBV7-9
DNA: TGTGCCAGCAGCGTGACAGGGAGCTCACCCCTCCACTTT; CDR3: CASSVTGSSPLHF; size: NA; J: TRBJ1-6; D: TRBD1; V: TRBV7-8
DNA: TGTGCCAGCAGTGGCACAGGGGTTCAGCCCCAGCATTTT; CDR3: CASSGTGVQPQHF; size: few; J: TRBJ1-5; D: TRBD1; V: TRBV27
DNA: TGTGCCAGCAGAACCAGAACCTTACAGGACTCCTACGAGCAGTACTTC; CDR3: CASRTRTLQDSYEQYF; size: NA; J: TRBJ2-7; D: NA; V: TRBV2
DNA: TGCGCCAGCAGCGACAGGCTGAACACTGAAGCTTTCTTT; CDR3: CASSDRLNTEAFF; size: NA; J: TRBJ1-1; D: NA; V: TRBV5-1
DNA: TGTGCCAGCAGAGGACAGGGGCTAAATCAGCCCCAGCATTTT; CDR3: CASRGQGLNQPQHF; size: NA; J: TRBJ1-5; D: TRBD1; V: TRBV6-1
DNA: TGTGCCAGCAGTTATCCGGGACAGTTAGCCAAAAACATTCAGTACTTC; CDR3: CASSYPGQLAKNIQYF; size: NA; J: TRBJ2-4; D: TRBD1; V: TRBV28
DNA: TGTGCCAGCAGCCCAGGACTAGCGGGGGTTTCCTACGAGCAGTACTTC; CDR3: CASSPGLAGVSYEQYF; size: NA; J: TRBJ2-7; D: TRBD2; V: TRBV5-4
DNA: TGTGCCAGCAGTGAGAGAGGCGGGGGGCTGTTGTACCAAGAGACCCAGTACTTC; CDR3: CASSERGGGLLYQETQYF; size: once; J: TRBJ2-5; D: TRBD2; V: TRBV2
DNA: TGTGCCAGCAGCCGAAGTCAGGGGTCCTCTAGCAATCAGCCCCAGCATTTT; CDR3: CASSRSQGSSSNQPQHF; size: NA; J: TRBJ1-5; D: NA; V: TRBV5-5
DNA: TGCGCCAGCAGCCCTACGGGACTCCCCGAGCAGTACTTC; CDR3: CASSPTGLPEQYF; size: NA; J: TRBJ2-7; D: NA; V: TRBV4-1
DNA: TGTGCCAGTTCCGTAACAGGGGAGAAACTGTTTTTT; CDR3: CASSVTGEKLFF; size: NA; J: TRBJ1-4; D: TRBD1; V: TRBV2
DNA: TGCGCCAGCAGCCAAGATAGGGGAGGTCCAACTAATGAAAAACTGTTTTTT; CDR3: CASSQDRGGPTNEKLFF; size: NA; J: TRBJ1-4; D: NA; V: TRBV4-3
DNA: TGTGCCAGTAGTGGAACCCAGGGGGATACGCAGTATTTT; CDR3: CASSGTQGDTQYF; size: NA; J: TRBJ2-3; D: NA; V: TRBV19
DNA: TGCAGCGTTCAGCGGGAGGGCCCACGGGAGACCCAGTACTTC; CDR3: CSVQREGPRETQYF; size: once; J: TRBJ2-5; D: TRBD2; V: TRBV29-1
DNA: TGTGCCAGCAGCTTAGGTGCGGGAGGGCCCCCGGAGCAGTACTTC; CDR3: CASSLGAGGPPEQYF; size: NA; J: TRBJ2-7; D: TRBD2; V: TRBV7-9
DNA: TGTGCCAGCAGCCCGGGACAGATTAATTCACCCCTCCACTTT; CDR3: CASSPGQINSPLHF; size: once; J: TRBJ1-6; D: TRBD1; V: TRBV7-6
DNA: TGTGCCACCGGCAGGGTGGTTTCAGAGACCCAGTACTTC; CDR3: CATGRVVSETQYF; size: NA; J: TRBJ2-5; D: NA; V: TRBV28
DNA: TGTGCCAGCTCACCCCTCGGGGTGACAGGTGGCACAGATACGCAGTATTTT; CDR3: CASSPLGVTGGTDTQYF; size: NA; J: TRBJ2-3; D: NA; V: TRBV18
DNA: TGCGCCAGCAGCTTGGGGCAGGGTGCTGGAAACACCATATATTTT; CDR3: CASSLGQGAGNTIYF; size: NA; J: TRBJ1-3; D: NA; V: TRBV5-1
DNA: TGTGCTAGTGGGGAGACAGGGCAAAGCAATCAGCCCCAGCATTTT; CDR3: CASGETGQSNQPQHF; size: NA; J: TRBJ1-5; D: TRBD1; V: TRBV12-5
DNA: TGTGCCAGCAGCCAAGATACTACACCCGGTACGCAGTATTTT; CDR3: CASSQDTTPGTQYF; size: once; J: TRBJ2-3; D: NA; V: TRBV4-2
DNA: TGTGCCTGGACCCCAGCGGGAGGGCCAACAGATACGCAGTATTTT; CDR3: CAWTPAGGPTDTQYF; size: once; J: TRBJ2-3; D: TRBD2; V: TRBV30
DNA: TGTGCCAGCAGACCGGGACTAGCAATCTACGAGCAGTACTTC; CDR3: CASRPGLAIYEQYF; size: NA; J: TRBJ2-7; D: TRBD2; V: TRBV28
DNA: TGCGCCAGCAGTGACGATAGCGGGAGTCGTTCCTACGAGCAGTACTTC; CDR3: CASSDDSGSRSYEQYF; size: few; J: TRBJ2-7; D: TRBD2; V: TRBV10-2
DNA: TGTGCCAGCAGTGTCAGCGGGGCTGAAGCTTTCTTT; CDR3: CASSVSGAEAFF; size: once; J: TRBJ1-1; D: NA; V: TRBV25-1